The 30 T cell receptor beta chains presented below share a single source sample, sequenced in a study of T cells in women clearing cervical HPV infection listed by TCRdb under 2018. The library relied on the immunoSEQ multiplex PCR assay. This immuneACCESS table, as held by TCRdb, lists in-frame sequences with V and J called but not all clones. Of the missing ones, under half trace to an unresolved V gene in checked studies; the others have no known cause. The sample table records around 31,000 clones. The ten largest clones take up approximately 20% of the sample. Sequencing used blood buffy coat. These receptor sequences come from a woman aged 18-70 years with a cervical HPV16 infection that either progressed to CIN3+ or cleared (not recorded which).

About this clone: Read sequence stops 3 residues before the CDR3 end, and the germline J gene provides the missing end. The J gene is TRBJ2-5, the V gene TRBV5-1, with a tentative D call TRBD1 (5 bases). The CDR3 has 15 amino acids. V gave up 5 bases and J gave up 1 base, with 15 bases separating them. Germline CDR1 SGHRS, CDR2 YFSETQ. The CDR3 DNA, read in part, is TGCGCCAGCAGTTCCGGACAACGGATCCAAGAGACC. It yields the protein CASSSGQRIQET. The CDR3, in full, reads CASSSGQRIQETQYF.

To note about this clone: Coverage ceases 3 residues before the CDR3 finishes, and the germline J gene fills in the end. The V and J genes are TRBV12-3 or TRBV12-4 and TRBJ2-4, with TRBD1 as a possible D gene (6 bases). The CDR3 has 13 residues. CDR3 loop: CASSLGGPYDQYF. The DNA read from the CDR3 is TGTGCCAGCAGTTTAGGGGGGCCCTACGAT.

CDR3 loop: CASSPGTGEAFF. The covered CDR3 bases are TGTGCCAGCAGCCCCGGGACAGGTGAA. This chain connects TRBV7-3 to TRBJ1-1; TRBD1 matches at 8 bases. Read coverage stops 3 residues before the CDR3 terminus; the germline J gene supplies the remainder. The CDR3 spans 12 residues. Trimming cost V 5 bases and J 7 bases; bases outside gene matches: 3. Germline V gives CDR1 SGHTA, CDR2 FQGTGA.

For this clone: The sequence runs out 3 residues before the end of the CDR3; the remainder is reconstructed from the germline J gene. This same CDR3 is encoded by further DNA sequences in the sample. The V gene is TRBV5-3, the J gene TRBJ1-2; possible D gene TRBD1, 5 bases. TRBV5-3 qualifies as an ORF whose function is uncertain. V lost 1 base, J lost 2 bases, and 15 bases lay in between. There are 16 residues in the CDR3. CDR3 region: CARSLTSGLGNYGYTF. The DNA read from the CDR3 is TGTGCCAGAAGCTTGACGTCGGGACTCGGAAACTATGGC.

CDR3 sequence: CATSRDKASSSPLHF. The part of the CDR3 DNA that was read is TGTGCCACCAGCAGAGATAAGGCCTCGTCATCACCC. The chain carries TRBV15 and TRBJ1-6; D is ambiguous. The read comes to an end 3 residues before the CDR3 does, leaving the germline J gene to fill in the end. V lost 0 bases, J lost 10 bases, and 13 bases lay in between. The CDR3 runs 15 residues. The germline V gene encodes CDR1 LNHNV and CDR2 YYDKDF (reference sequence). The full variable domain, completed using reference TRBV15 and TRBJ1-6, is DAMVIQNPRYQVTQFGKPVTLSCSQTLNHNVMYWYQQKSSQAPKLLFHYYDKDFNNEADTPDNFQSRRPNTSFCFLDIRSPGLGDTAMYLCATSRDKASSSPLHFGNGTRLTVT.

CDR3 protein: CASSLTSGRTGELFF. Partial CDR3 DNA: TGCGCCAGCAGCTTAACTAGCGGGAGGACCGGGGAG. This chain connects TRBV5-1 to TRBJ2-2; the match to TRBD2 covers 12 bases. Read data end 3 residues before the CDR3 end; the end is taken from the germline J gene. V was pared by 2 bases and J by 5 bases, with 1 base of the junction left unmatched. CDR3 size: 15 residues. Germline-derived CDR1 and CDR2 are SGHRS and YFSETQ.

Turning to this clone: With the read ending 3 residues before the CDR3 end, the germline J gene is used to fill in that end. The chain couples TRBV11-2 to TRBJ1-5; D perhaps matches TRBD1 (6 bases). The germline V and J ends were trimmed by 3 bases and 7 bases, with 13 bases remaining between them. The CDR3 loop spans 14 amino acids. CDR1 is SGHAT and CDR2 is FQNNGV in the germline V gene. The CDR3 reads CASSFNGGWQPQHF. Incomplete CDR3 DNA: TGTGCCAGCAGCTTTAATGGGGGCTGGCAGCCC.

With regard to this clone: From the germline J gene comes the end of the CDR3, since the read stops 3 residues before it. The V and J genes are TRBV7-9 and TRBJ1-2; D ambiguous. Per germline, CDR1 SEHNR and CDR2 FQNEAQ (reference sequence). The CDR3 runs 12 residues. The covered CDR3 bases are TGTGCCAGCAGTTTTAGCGGATACGAC. Translation: CASSFSGYD. Given in full, the CDR3 is CASSFSGYDYTF.

The CDR3 DNA, read in part, is TGTGCCAGCTCACCCTTTGGGGGCCAAATCACAGATACG. It is translated as CASSPFGGQITDT. In full, the CDR3 reads CASSPFGGQITDTQYF. The chain uses TRBV18 and TRBJ2-3, with D possibly matching TRBD1 (6 bases). The read halts 3 residues ahead of the CDR3 end, with the missing end drawn from the germline J gene. V shed 3 bases and J shed 2 bases, with 15 bases lying between them. CDR3 length: 16 residues. Germline assignment: CDR1 KGHSH and CDR2 LQKENI.

The CDR3 loop is CSARDPTVPYNEQFF. The part of the CDR3 DNA that was read is TGCAGTGCTAGAGATCCCACAGTCCCTTACAATGAG. The rearrangement links TRBV20-1 to TRBJ2-1; D unresolved. The read ends 3 residues before the CDR3 terminus; that terminus is restored from the germline J gene. Trimming left V 0 bases short and J 4 bases short, with 13 bases between. Germline lookup yields CDR1 DFQATT and CDR2 SNEGSKA (reference sequence). The CDR3 sequence is 15 residues long.

Notes on this clone: Read data end 3 residues before the CDR3 end; the end is taken from the germline J gene. The chain is built from TRBV10-3 and TRBJ2-1; TRBD1 matches at 7 bases. This CDR3 contains 12 residues. V shed 3 bases and J 9 bases; nucleotides not matched to a gene: 2. Germline loops: CDR1 ENHRY, CDR2 SYGVKD. The CDR3 loop is CAISEGGGEQFF. The covered CDR3 bases are TGTGCCATCAGTGAAGGGGGCGGTGAG.

CDR3 bases read: TGTGCCTGGAGTCTCCACAGGGACGAG. Protein product: CAWSLHRDE. The whole CDR3 protein is CAWSLHRDEQYF. V is TRBV30 and J is TRBJ2-7; weak D call: TRBD1 (6 bases). Read data end 3 residues before the CDR3 end; the end is taken from the germline J gene. CDR1 and CDR2 (germline): GTSNPN, SVGIG (reference sequence). CDR3 length equals 12 residues. Trimming removed 2 bases from V and 5 bases from J, with 10 bases in between.

With regard to this clone: The sequenced fragment ends 3 residues before the CDR3 boundary, so the rest is inferred from the germline J gene. The V gene is TRBV29-1, the J gene TRBJ1-2; a weak D match, TRBD1 (5 bases). The germline gives CDR1 SQVTM, CDR2 ANQGSEA. The CDR3 extends over 11 amino acids. The CDR3 DNA, read in part, is TGCAGCGTCGGACATAGTGTTGAC. Encoded protein: CSVGHSVD. The entire CDR3 reads CSVGHSVDYTF. The full variable domain, in which reference TRBV29-1 and TRBJ1-2 provide the parts outside the CDR3, is SAVISQKPSRDICQRGTSLTIQCQVDSQVTMMFWYRQQPGQSLTLIATANQGSEATYESGFVIDKFPISRPNLTFSTLTVSNMSPEDSSIYLCSVGHSVDYTFGSGTRLTVV.

Comment on this clone: The CDR3 extends 3 residues past the end of the read, so its final part is completed from the germline J gene. The chain employs TRBV30 and TRBJ2-3; no firm D call. V was trimmed by 3 bases and J by 4 bases, leaving 8 bases between them. Germline V CDR1 and CDR2: GTSNPN, SVGIG (reference sequence). CDR3 length equals 12 residues. The covered CDR3 bases are TGTGCCTGGAGCCTAAGCTCAGATACG. Amino acids: CAWSLSSDT. From start to end, the CDR3 is CAWSLSSDTQYF. Based on the CDR3 plus reference TRBV30 and TRBJ2-3, the full variable domain is SQTIHQWPATLVQPVGSPLSLECTVEGTSNPNLYWYRQAAGRGLQLLFYSVGIGQISSEVPQNLSASRPQDRQFILSSKKLLLSDSGFYLCAWSLSSDTQYFGPGTRLTVL.

Details on this clone: Coverage ceases 3 residues before the CDR3 finishes, and the germline J gene fills in the end. V usage is TRBV5-1 and J usage is TRBJ1-6; D is possibly TRBD1 (5 bases). CDR3 length: 14 amino acids. Between the trimmed V and J ends, which lost 0 bases and 7 bases, there was a span of 8 bases. Germline CDR1 is SGHRS and CDR2 is YFSETQ. The CDR3 DNA, read in part, is TGCGCCAGCAGCTTGGGACAGCTAAATTCACCC. This sequence encodes CASSLGQLNSP. The complete CDR3 sequence is CASSLGQLNSPLHF. Full variable domain (outside the CDR3, taken from reference TRBV5-1 and TRBJ1-6): KAGVTQTPRYLIKTRGQQVTLSCSPISGHRSVSWYQQTPGQGLQFLFEYFSETQRNKGNFPGRFSGRQFSNSRSEMNVSTLELGDSALYLCASSLGQLNSPLHFGNGTRLTVT.

This clone is identified as medium-sized from frequency. Sequencing ends 3 residues short of the CDR3 end; the germline J gene provides the rest. The V and J genes are TRBV6-2 or TRBV6-3 and TRBJ2-1; 10 nucleotides line up with TRBD2. V was clipped by 0 bases and J by 5 bases; unmatched bases: 4. This CDR3 is built from 16 residues. Germline V CDR1 and CDR2: MNHEY, SVGEGT. CDR3 DNA, as far as it was read: TGTGCCAGCAGTTACTCGAAGCGGGGGGGCCACAATGAG. This codes for CASSYSKRGGHNE. The complete CDR3 protein is CASSYSKRGGHNEQFF.

Remarks on this clone: The read finishes 3 residues shy of the CDR3 end, and the germline J gene is used to complete it. The V gene is TRBV19, the J gene TRBJ1-5; D not certain. The CDR3 consists of 15 residues. Between the trimmed V and J ends, which lost 9 bases and 2 bases, there was a span of 17 bases. Germline V gives CDR1 LNHDA, CDR2 SQIVND (reference sequence). The CDR3 bases that were read are TGTGCCAGCACTACCTCTTGGTTGGGCAATCAGCCC. It encodes CASTTSWLGNQP. The entire CDR3 protein reads CASTTSWLGNQPQHF.

Notes on this clone: The read ends 3 residues early relative to the CDR3; the germline J gene fills the gap. The rearrangement links TRBV11-2 to TRBJ2-1, with D uncertain. The CDR3 contains 13 residues. V lost 1 base and J lost 4, with 5 bases in between. Per germline, CDR1 SGHAT and CDR2 FQNNGV. The sequenced part of the CDR3 DNA is TGTGCCAGCAGCTTAGCTCAGTACAATGAG. It encodes CASSLAQYNE. The entire CDR3 protein reads CASSLAQYNEQFF.

Details on this clone: With the read ending 3 residues before the CDR3 end, the germline J gene is used to fill in that end. V gene TRBV7-2 combines with J gene TRBJ2-7, with 7 bases identical to TRBD1. This CDR3 spans 13 amino acids. CDR1 and CDR2 from the germline V gene are SGHTA and FQGNSA. Trimming cost V 4 bases and J 3 bases; bases outside gene matches: 3. The part of the CDR3 DNA that was read is TGTGCCAGCAGCTACAGGGGAGTCTACGAG. Translating gives CASSYRGVYE. In full, the CDR3 is CASSYRGVYEQYF.

The part of the CDR3 DNA that was read is TGTGCCATCAGTTCAACAGGGGGCTCCTACGAG. Its protein is CAISSTGGSYE. The complete CDR3 reads CAISSTGGSYEQYF. The gene calls are TRBV10-3 and TRBJ2-7; 8 bases are a match to TRBD1. Sequencing ends 3 residues short of the CDR3 end; the germline J gene provides the rest. Germline values: CDR1 ENHRY, CDR2 SYGVKD. This CDR3 spans 14 amino acids. With V trimmed by 5 bases and J by 0 bases, 3 bases remained unmatched.

About this clone: The read falls 3 residues short of the CDR3 end, and the missing part is taken from the germline J gene. This chain joins TRBV20-1 and TRBJ2-7; tentative D call: TRBD2 (7 bases). The CDR3 contains 14 residues. Germline CDR1 reads DFQATT; CDR2 reads SNEGSKA (reference sequence). Between the trimmed V and J ends, which lost 6 bases and 2 bases, there was a span of 17 bases. The covered CDR3 bases are TGCAGTGCGCCGAGGGGGGGGGACACCTACGAG. Protein product: CSAPRGGDTYE. The full CDR3 protein is CSAPRGGDTYEQYF.

Of note for this clone: The observed sequence ends 3 residues before the CDR3 terminus, with the missing tail filled in from the germline J gene. The chain is built from TRBV19 and TRBJ1-1, with D possibly being TRBD1 (5 bases). From germline, CDR1 is LNHDA and CDR2 SQIVND (reference sequence). This CDR3 has 13 residues. V was trimmed by 10 bases and J by 0 bases, leaving 12 bases between them. This CDR3 reads CATTGLLNTEAFF. The sequenced CDR3 bases are TGTGCCACCACAGGATTATTGAACACTGAA.

With respect to this clone: One end of the junction is discordant with germline, which a read error may explain. The sample has other DNA sequences that encode this CDR3 too. CDR3 DNA, as far as it was read: TGTGCCAGCTCATCAGGTGGAGGAAGGGCTGGAAACACG. Translating gives CASSSGGGRAGNT. The full CDR3 is CASSSGGGRAGNTIYF. This chain joins TRBV18 and TRBJ1-3; D is ambiguous. The read halts 3 residues ahead of the CDR3 end, with the missing end drawn from the germline J gene. The germline V gene has CDR1 KGHSH and CDR2 LQKENI. The CDR3 totals 16 residues.

With regard to this clone: The CDR3 extends 3 residues past the end of the read, so its final part is completed from the germline J gene. The chain recombines TRBV7-9 with TRBJ2-3; D is unclear. This CDR3 spans 12 amino acids. Trimming removed 5 bases from V and 2 bases from J, with 5 bases in between. From germline, CDR1 is SEHNR and CDR2 FQNEAQ (reference sequence). The CDR3 DNA, read in part, is TGTGCCAGCAGCCCTACCACAGATACG. It translates to CASSPTTDT. The entire CDR3 protein reads CASSPTTDTQYF.

Concerning this clone: With the read ending 3 residues before the CDR3 end, the germline J gene is used to fill in that end. V usage is TRBV14 and J usage is TRBJ2-2; D might be TRBD1 (5 bases). CDR1 is SGHDN, CDR2 FVKESK, per germline. CDR3 length: 16 residues. The sequenced CDR3 bases are TGTGCCAGCAGCCACAGGGCGATGGGGCTCGGTGAAAAG. It yields the protein CASSHRAMGLGEK. The entire CDR3 protein reads CASSHRAMGLGEKLFF.

To note about this clone: With the read ending 3 residues before the CDR3 end, the germline J gene is used to fill in that end. The gene calls are TRBV20-1 and TRBJ2-5, with 7 bases that match TRBD2. With 2 bases clipped from V and 3 bases from J, the junction kept 9 bases outside the gene matches. Germline loops: CDR1 DFQATT, CDR2 SNEGSKA (reference sequence). The CDR3 sequence is 15 residues long. The CDR3 here is CSARNVAGGEETQYF. The covered CDR3 bases are TGCAGTGCTAGAAATGTAGCGGGCGGGGAAGAGACC.

To note about this clone: The read terminates 3 residues before the CDR3 end, so the remaining end is supplied by the germline J gene. This chain joins TRBV2 and TRBJ1-1; a weak D match, TRBD1 (6 bases). Trimming cost V 3 bases and J 2 bases, with 13 bases left between them. The CDR3 runs 15 residues. Germline-derived CDR1 and CDR2 are SNHLY and FYNNEI. The CDR3 loop reads CASSDRGGENTEAFF. The sequenced CDR3 bases are TGTGCCAGCAGTGATCGGGGGGGCGAAAACACTGAA.

The chain's CDR3 is CASSLSGTGAHEQFF. The CDR3 bases that were read are TGCGCCAGCAGCTTGTCCGGGACAGGGGCCCATGAG. The chain couples TRBV5-1 to TRBJ2-1; 10 positions match TRBD1. The CDR3 end lies 3 residues beyond the end of the read and is filled in from the germline J gene. V was pared by 1 base and J by 8 bases, with 6 bases of the junction left unmatched. Germline values: CDR1 SGHRS, CDR2 YFSETQ. The CDR3 contains 15 residues. The whole variable domain, remainder taken from reference TRBV5-1 and TRBJ2-1, is KAGVTQTPRYLIKTRGQQVTLSCSPISGHRSVSWYQQTPGQGLQFLFEYFSETQRNKGNFPGRFSGRQFSNSRSEMNVSTLELGDSALYLCASSLSGTGAHEQFFGPGTRLTVL.

A remark on this clone: The read terminates 3 residues before the CDR3 end, so the remaining end is supplied by the germline J gene. The chain links TRBV29-1 to TRBJ1-1; D remains ambiguous. This CDR3 has 13 residues. From germline, CDR1 is SQVTM and CDR2 ANQGSEA. The V end was cut by 7 bases, the J end by 1 base, with 13 bases between. The part of the CDR3 DNA that was read is TGCAGCGCGCTTCCAGTCGCGAACACTGAA. It yields the protein CSALPVANTE. The full CDR3 is CSALPVANTEAFF. Filled out from reference TRBV29-1 and TRBJ1-1, the complete variable domain reads SAVISQKPSRDICQRGTSLTIQCQVDSQVTMMFWYRQQPGQSLTLIATANQGSEATYESGFVIDKFPISRPNLTFSTLTVSNMSPEDSSIYLCSALPVANTEAFFGQGTRLTVV.

For this clone: The CDR3 end lies 3 residues beyond the end of the read and is filled in from the germline J gene. The rearrangement joins TRBV19 to TRBJ2-3; 8 bases are a match to TRBD1. The CDR3 runs 15 residues. Germline V gene sequence: CDR1 LNHDA, CDR2 SQIVND (reference sequence). The sequenced part of the CDR3 DNA is TGTGCCAGTAGTCCGGGACAGGACCTCAATCAGCCG. Protein product: CASSPGQDLNQP. In full, the CDR3 reads CASSPGQDLNQPQYF.